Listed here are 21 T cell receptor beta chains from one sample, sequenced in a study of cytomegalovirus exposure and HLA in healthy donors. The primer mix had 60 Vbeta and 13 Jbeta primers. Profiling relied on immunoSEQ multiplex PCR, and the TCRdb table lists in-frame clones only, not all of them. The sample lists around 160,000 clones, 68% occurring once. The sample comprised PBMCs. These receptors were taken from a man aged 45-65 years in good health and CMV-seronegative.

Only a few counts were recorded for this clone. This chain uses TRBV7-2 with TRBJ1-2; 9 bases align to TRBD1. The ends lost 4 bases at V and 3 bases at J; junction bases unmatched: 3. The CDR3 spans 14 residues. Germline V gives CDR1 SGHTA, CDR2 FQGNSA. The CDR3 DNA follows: TGTGCCAGCAGCTCGGGACAGGGTGACTATGGCTACACCTTC. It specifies CASSSGQGDYGYTF.

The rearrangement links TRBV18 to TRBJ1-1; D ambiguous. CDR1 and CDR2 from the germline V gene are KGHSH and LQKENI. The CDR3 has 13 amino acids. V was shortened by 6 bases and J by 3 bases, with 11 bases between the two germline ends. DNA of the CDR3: TGTGCCAGCTCGCCGAGGGCGGACACTGAAGCTTTCTTT. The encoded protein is CASSPRADTEAFF.

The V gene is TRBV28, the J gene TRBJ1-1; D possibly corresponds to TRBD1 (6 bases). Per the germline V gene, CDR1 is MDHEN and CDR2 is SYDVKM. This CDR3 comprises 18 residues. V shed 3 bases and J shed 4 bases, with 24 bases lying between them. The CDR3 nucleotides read TGTGCCAGCAGTTTTGGAGGACAGTTTTGGGTAGAGCCCACTGAAGCTTTCTTT. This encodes CASSFGGQFWVEPTEAFF.

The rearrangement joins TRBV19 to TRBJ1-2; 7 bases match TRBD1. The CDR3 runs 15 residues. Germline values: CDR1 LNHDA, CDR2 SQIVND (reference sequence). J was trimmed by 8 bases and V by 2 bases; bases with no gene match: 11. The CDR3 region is CASSIRTGTGSGYTF. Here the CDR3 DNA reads TGTGCCAGTAGTATAAGGACAGGAACTGGGTCCGGCTACACCTTC.

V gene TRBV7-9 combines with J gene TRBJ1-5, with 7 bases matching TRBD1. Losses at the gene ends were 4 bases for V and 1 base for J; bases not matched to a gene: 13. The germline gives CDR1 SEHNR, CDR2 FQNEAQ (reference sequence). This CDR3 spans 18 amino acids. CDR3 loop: CASSSSGGIGGSNQPQHF. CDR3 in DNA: TGTGCCAGCAGCTCCTCAGGGGGAATAGGTGGAAGCAATCAGCCCCAGCATTTT. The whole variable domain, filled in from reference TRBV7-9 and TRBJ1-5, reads DTGVSQNPRHKITKRGQNVTFRCDPISEHNRLYWYRQTLGQGPEFLTYFQNEAQLEKSRLLSDRFSAERPKGSFSTLEIQRTEQGDSAMYLCASSSSGGIGGSNQPQHFGDGTRLSIL.

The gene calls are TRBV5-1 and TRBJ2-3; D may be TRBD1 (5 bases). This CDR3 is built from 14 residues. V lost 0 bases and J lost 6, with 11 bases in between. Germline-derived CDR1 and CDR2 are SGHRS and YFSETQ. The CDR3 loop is CASSLEAGMDTQYF. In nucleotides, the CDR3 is TGCGCCAGCAGCTTGGAGGCAGGGATGGATACGCAGTATTTT.

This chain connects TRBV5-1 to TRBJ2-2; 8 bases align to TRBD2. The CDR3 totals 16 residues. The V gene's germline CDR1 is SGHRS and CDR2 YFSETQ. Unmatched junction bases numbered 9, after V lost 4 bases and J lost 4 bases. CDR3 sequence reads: CASSLLSGESTGELFF. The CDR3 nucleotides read TGCGCCAGCAGCCTCCTTAGCGGGGAGTCCACCGGGGAGCTGTTTTTT.

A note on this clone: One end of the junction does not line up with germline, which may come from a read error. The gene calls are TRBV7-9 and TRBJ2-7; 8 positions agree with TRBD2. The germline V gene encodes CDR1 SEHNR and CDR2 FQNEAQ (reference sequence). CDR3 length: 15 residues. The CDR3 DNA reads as TGTGCCAGCAGCCCCCCGCAAGCGGGGGCCAACGAGCAGTGCTTC. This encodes CASSPPQAGANEQCF.

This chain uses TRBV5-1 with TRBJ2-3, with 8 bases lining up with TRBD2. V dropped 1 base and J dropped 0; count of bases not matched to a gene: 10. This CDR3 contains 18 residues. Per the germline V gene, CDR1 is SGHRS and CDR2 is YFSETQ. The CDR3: CASSLYGGGTASTDTQYF. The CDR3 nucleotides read TGCGCCAGCAGCTTGTATGGCGGGGGGACCGCTAGCACAGATACGCAGTATTTT.

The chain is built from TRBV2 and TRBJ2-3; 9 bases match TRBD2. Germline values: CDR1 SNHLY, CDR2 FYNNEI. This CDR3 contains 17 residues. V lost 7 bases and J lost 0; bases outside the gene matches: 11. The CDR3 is CASKNAGGFLSTDTQYF. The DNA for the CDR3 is TGTGCCAGCAAAAACGCGGGGGGGTTTCTTAGCACAGATACGCAGTATTTT. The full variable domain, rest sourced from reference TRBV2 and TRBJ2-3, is EPEVTQTPSHQVTQMGQEVILRCVPISNHLYFYWYRQILGQKVEFLVSFYNNEISEKSEIFDDQFSVERPDGSNFTLKIRSTKLEDSAMYFCASKNAGGFLSTDTQYFGPGTRLTVL.

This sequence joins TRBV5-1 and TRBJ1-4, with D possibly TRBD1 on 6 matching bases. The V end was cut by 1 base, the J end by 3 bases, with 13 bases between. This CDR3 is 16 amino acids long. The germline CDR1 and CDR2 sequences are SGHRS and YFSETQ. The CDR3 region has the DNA TGCGCCAGCAGCTTGTTTACAGGGCCGGCTAATGAAAAACTGTTTTTT. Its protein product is CASSLFTGPANEKLFF.

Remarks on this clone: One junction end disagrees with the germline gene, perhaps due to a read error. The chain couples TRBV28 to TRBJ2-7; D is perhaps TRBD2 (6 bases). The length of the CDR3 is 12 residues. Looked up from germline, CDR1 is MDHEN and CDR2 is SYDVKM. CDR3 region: CASNLRGLTPVF. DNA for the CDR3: TGTGCCAGCAATCTGAGGGGACTCACGCCCGTCTTC.

The CDR3 DNA sequence: TGTGCCACCAGCAGAGATCTTATGGGTAGGGGCACCGGGGAGCTGTTTTTT. Protein: CATSRDLMGRGTGELFF. V is TRBV15 and J is TRBJ2-2, with a possible D match to TRBD1 (5 bases). There are 17 residues in the CDR3. Trimming stripped 0 bases from V and 4 bases from J, with 15 bases between. Germline assignment: CDR1 LNHNV and CDR2 YYDKDF (reference sequence).

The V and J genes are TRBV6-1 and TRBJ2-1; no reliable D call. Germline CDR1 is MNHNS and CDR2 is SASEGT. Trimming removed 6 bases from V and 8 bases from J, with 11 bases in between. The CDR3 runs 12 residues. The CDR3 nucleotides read TGTGCCAGCAGATCCGGCGGCGATGAGCAGTTCTTC. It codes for CASRSGGDEQFF.

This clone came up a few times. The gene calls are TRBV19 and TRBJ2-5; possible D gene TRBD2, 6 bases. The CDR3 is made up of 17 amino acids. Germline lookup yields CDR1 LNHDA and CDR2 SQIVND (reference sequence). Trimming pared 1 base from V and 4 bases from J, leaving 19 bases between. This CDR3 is CASSIGAASGGRETQYF. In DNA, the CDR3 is TGTGCCAGTAGTATAGGCGCGGCGTCCGGGGGACGAGAGACCCAGTACTTC.

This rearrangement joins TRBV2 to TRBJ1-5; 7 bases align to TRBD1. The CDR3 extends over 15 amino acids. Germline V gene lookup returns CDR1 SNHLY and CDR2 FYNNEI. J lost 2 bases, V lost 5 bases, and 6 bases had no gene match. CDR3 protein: CASSPQGLGNQPQHF. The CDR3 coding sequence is TGTGCCAGCAGTCCACAGGGGCTCGGCAATCAGCCCCAGCATTTT.

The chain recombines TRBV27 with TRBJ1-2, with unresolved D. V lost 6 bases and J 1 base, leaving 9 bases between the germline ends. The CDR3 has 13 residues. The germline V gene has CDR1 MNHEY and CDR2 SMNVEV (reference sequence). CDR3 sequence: CASSPGVNYGYTF. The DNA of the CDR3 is TGTGCCAGCAGCCCCGGGGTTAACTATGGCTACACCTTC.

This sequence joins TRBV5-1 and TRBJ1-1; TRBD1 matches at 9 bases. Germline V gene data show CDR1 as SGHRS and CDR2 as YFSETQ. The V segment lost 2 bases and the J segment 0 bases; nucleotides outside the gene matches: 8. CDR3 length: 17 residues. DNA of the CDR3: TGCGCCAGCAGCTTACTCCGGGGACAGGGCGTGAACACTGAAGCTTTCTTT. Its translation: CASSLLRGQGVNTEAFF.

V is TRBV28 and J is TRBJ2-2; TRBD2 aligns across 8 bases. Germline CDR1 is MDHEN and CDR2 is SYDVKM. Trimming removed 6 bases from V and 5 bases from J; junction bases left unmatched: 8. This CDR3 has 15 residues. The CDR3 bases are TGTGCCAGCAGCCCCAGCGGGGGACGTACCGGGGAGCTGTTTTTT. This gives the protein CASSPSGGRTGELFF.

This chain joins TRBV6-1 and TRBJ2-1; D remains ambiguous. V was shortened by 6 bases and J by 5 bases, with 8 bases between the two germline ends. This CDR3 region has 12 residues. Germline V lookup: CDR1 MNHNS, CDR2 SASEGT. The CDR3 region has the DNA TGTGCCAGCAGCCCTAGGAACAATGAGCAGTTCTTC. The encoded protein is CASSPRNNEQFF.

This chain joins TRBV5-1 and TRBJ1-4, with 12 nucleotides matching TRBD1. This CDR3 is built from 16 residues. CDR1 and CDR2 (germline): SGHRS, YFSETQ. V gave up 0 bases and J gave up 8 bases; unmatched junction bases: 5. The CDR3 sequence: CASSLGGTGGQEKLFF. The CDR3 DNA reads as TGCGCCAGCAGCTTGGGAGGGACAGGGGGCCAGGAAAAACTGTTTTTT.